This is a list of T cell receptor beta chains from one sample in a study of shared clonotypes between healthy human individuals. Assay: immunoSEQ multiplex PCR; the TCRdb copy retains only in-frame clones and omits some. The sample contains over a million clones, roughly 96% of which appear only once. Material: naive CD4+ T cells sorted from blood. Receptor source: a man aged 30 to 39 in good health. The CDR3 runs from the conserved cysteine through the conserved F or W. The D gene is left open where the match is weak.

v_gene	d_gene	j_gene	CDR3aa
TRBV19	.	TRBJ1-2	CASSIPVYGYTF
TRBV9	TRBD2	TRBJ2-7	CASSVDPAGPSYEQYF
TRBV10-2	TRBD1	TRBJ1-2	CASRPGQGLYGYTF
TRBV2	.	TRBJ2-5	CASSDPWPGPETQYF
TRBV5-6	TRBD2	TRBJ2-7	CASSLGPTSGRAFAEQYF
TRBV5-4	.	TRBJ2-3	CASSPIGRSTDTQYF
TRBV10-3	TRBD2	TRBJ2-7	CAIRGLAGGTTYEQYF
TRBV28	.	TRBJ2-5	CASSLSGGVYQETQYF
TRBV11-2	.	TRBJ1-4	CASSLSGPNEKLFF
TRBV6-1	.	TRBJ2-7	CASSLAGYYEQYF
TRBV7-6	.	TRBJ2-3	CASSLGRRYTDTQYF
TRBV25-1	.	TRBJ2-1	CASSEYIGSHSYNEQFF
TRBV7-8	TRBD1	TRBJ2-7	CASRDHGTGDYEQYF
TRBV5-1	TRBD1	TRBJ2-1	CASSLAIWTGKHNEQFF
TRBV9	.	TRBJ2-1	CASSVRMQGDDEQFF
TRBV25-1	.	TRBJ1-6	CASSEYGESGNSPLHF
TRBV18	.	TRBJ2-1	CASSEIPGSGLDEQFF
TRBV18	.	TRBJ1-1	CASSSTLEAFF
TRBV27	TRBD2	TRBJ2-3	CASKREGLRDTQYF